This T cell receptor beta chain was recovered during a study of shared clonotypes between healthy human individuals. The study, taken as a whole, reports: Around 5% was the fraction of naive CD4 clonotypes found shared across a few donors.

Using immunoSEQ multiplex PCR, the repertoire was profiled, and TCRdb retains in-frame clones only, with some absent. The repertoire has about 710,000 clones, approximately 77% of them found once; the top ten carry less than 2%. Trimming removed 6 bases from V and 7 bases from J; junction bases left unmatched: 7. Germline CDR1 reads MDHEN; CDR2 reads SYDVKM. The CDR3 contains 14 residues. Comment on this clone: Antigen: not known.

The clonotype was recovered from a woman in her 30s in good health. The specimen sequenced was memory CD4+ T cells sorted from blood. Specified subset: CD45RA-negative fraction. The V call is TRBV28, the J call TRBJ1-4; 8 bases are a match to TRBD1. This CDR3 reads CASRRQGASEKLFF. CDR3 in DNA: TGTGCCAGCAGGCGGCAGGGGGCAAGTGAAAAACTGTTTTTT.